The rows below give T cell receptor beta chains drawn from one sample of a study of T cells after yellow fever vaccination. TCRdb re-called the 5' RACE reads through MiXCR, storing one row per CDR3 protein. The sample lists 20,000 to 25,000 distinct CDR3 sequences; around 5% were seen once. The specimen comprised PBMCs, either bulk or a sorted T-cell subset (CD4+, CD8+, memory, or dextramer-sorted; not recorded which), sampled about 49 days after the first yellow fever vaccination. These receptors all come from a man aged 18 to 35 who received the YFV17D yellow fever vaccine. Each CDR3 is given with its conserved first and last residue. The order of the fields is clone size, V gene, D gene, J gene, CDR3 protein, CDR3 DNA. The D gene is left open where the match is weak. A clone size is listed for some rows: how often the clone was seen (once, few, many), or a class if it is expanded.

>many|TRBV29-1|-|TRBJ1-1
CSVFTQGASEAFF
TGCAGCGTGTTCACACAGGGAGCGTCCGAAGCTTTCTTT
>many|TRBV10-3|-|TRBJ1-2
CAISEGGEGYTF
TGTGCCATCAGTGAAGGGGGGGAAGGCTACACCTTC
>many|TRBV6-5|-|TRBJ2-4
CASSYSGVGTKNIQYF
TGTGCCAGCAGTTACTCTGGGGTCGGGACCAAAAACATTCAGTACTTC
>many|TRBV2|-|TRBJ1-5
CASRADNNQPQHF
TGTGCCAGCAGAGCTGACAACAATCAGCCCCAGCATTTT
>many|TRBV12-3/TRBV12-4|TRBD2|TRBJ2-2
CASSLGGAYTGELFF
TGTGCCAGCAGTTTGGGAGGGGCTTACACCGGGGAGCTGTTTTTT
>many|TRBV11-2|TRBD2|TRBJ2-1
CASSTSGENEQFF
TGTGCCAGCAGCACTAGCGGGGAGAATGAGCAGTTCTTC
>medium-sized|TRBV20-1|TRBD2|TRBJ2-7
CSAHIAGGNEQYF
TGCAGTGCCCACATAGCGGGGGGCAACGAGCAGTACTTC
>many|TRBV18|-|TRBJ2-3
CASSSTNGDTQYF
TGTGCCAGCTCATCTACCAATGGAGATACGCAGTATTTT
>-|TRBV6-1|TRBD1|TRBJ1-3
CASRGQANNVGNTIYF
TGTGCCAGCAGAGGACAGGCTAACAACGTTGGAAACACCATATATTTT
>many|TRBV4-3|-|TRBJ2-1
CASSQALAGSYNEQFF
TGCGCCAGCAGCCAAGCTCTAGCAGGCTCCTACAATGAGCAGTTCTTC
>many|TRBV20-1|-|TRBJ2-2
CSARDLEPTGELFF
TGCAGTGCTAGAGATCTGGAACCGACCGGGGAGCTGTTTTTT
>few|TRBV3-1|TRBD1|TRBJ2-1
CASSHAYRTGRVAYNEQFF
TGTGCCAGCAGCCATGCATACAGGACAGGGCGGGTGGCCTACAATGAGCAGTTCTTC
>few|TRBV20-1|-|TRBJ1-1
CCARDRQGAMNTEAFF
TGCTGTGCTAGAGATCGCCAGGGCGCCATGAACACTGAAGCTTTCTTT
>many|TRBV7-2|-|TRBJ2-7
CASSFRALPYEQYF
TGTGCCAGCAGCTTCCGGGCCCTCCCCTACGAGCAGTACTTC
>many|TRBV20-1|TRBD1|TRBJ1-6
CSAMRDSSYNSPLHF
TGCAGTGCTATGCGGGACAGCTCCTATAATTCACCCCTCCACTTT
>many|TRBV2|-|TRBJ1-3
CASSDLPGNTIYF
TGTGCCAGCAGTGACTTACCTGGAAACACCATATATTTT
>many|TRBV15|-|TRBJ1-4
CATSRGAGTKTNEKLFF
TGTGCCACCAGCAGGGGGGCAGGGACGAAGACTAATGAAAAACTGTTTTTT
>many|TRBV6-4|-|TRBJ1-5
CASSVWSGAGQPQHF
TGTGCCAGCAGTGTTTGGTCGGGCGCAGGACAGCCCCAGCATTTT
>many|TRBV7-9|-|TRBJ1-1
CASSFGAGYIYGEAFF
TGTGCCAGCAGCTTTGGGGCAGGGTATATCTACGGTGAAGCTTTCTTT
>many|TRBV7-2|-|TRBJ1-2
CASSLDENYGYTF
TGTGCCAGCAGCTTAGATGAGAACTATGGCTACACCTTC
>many|TRBV7-2|-|TRBJ1-6
CAGGGLNSPLHF
TGTGCCGGCGGGGGGCTAAATTCACCCCTCCACTTT
>many|TRBV20-1|-|TRBJ2-7
CSARDFRLSYEQYF
TGCAGTGCTAGAGATTTTAGACTTTCCTACGAGCAGTACTTC
>many|TRBV6-2/TRBV6-3|-|TRBJ2-2
CASSGLNTGELFF
TGTGCCAGCTCGGGCCTGAACACCGGGGAGCTGTTTTTT
>many|TRBV5-4|TRBD1|TRBJ2-1
CASSLGDRGPREQFF
TGTGCCAGCAGCTTGGGGGACAGGGGGCCTCGGGAGCAGTTCTTC
>many|TRBV12-3/TRBV12-4|TRBD1|TRBJ1-6
CASSLGTGRNSPLHF
TGTGCCAGCAGTCTAGGGACAGGGAGGAATTCACCCCTCCACTTT
>many|TRBV7-2|-|TRBJ1-1
CASSYDGRGSGTEAFF
TGTGCCAGCAGCTATGACGGACGGGGGAGCGGCACTGAAGCTTTCTTT
>many|TRBV7-2|TRBD2|TRBJ2-3
CASTVRGGEATQYF
TGTGCCAGCACCGTACGGGGGGGGGAAGCTACGCAGTATTTT
>many|TRBV11-3|-|TRBJ2-1
CASSGGGFNEQFF
TGTGCCAGCAGCGGGGGCGGTTTCAATGAGCAGTTCTTC
>many|TRBV5-4|-|TRBJ2-1
CATRALGGLGYNEQFF
TGTGCCACTAGAGCGTTGGGGGGCCTGGGGTACAATGAGCAGTTCTTC
>many|TRBV28|-|TRBJ2-5
CASSSHHGLREEETQYF
TGTGCCAGCAGTTCACATCACGGCCTGAGAGAAGAAGAGACCCAGTACTTC
>few|TRBV7-2|TRBD2|TRBJ2-1
CASSAPAAGGLAGGSSYNEQFF
TGTGCCAGCAGCGCCCCGGCGGCGGGCGGGCTAGCGGGGGGGAGCTCCTACAATGAGCAGTTCTTC
>many|TRBV29-1|-|TRBJ1-1
CSGMDTEAFF
TGCAGCGGGATGGACACTGAAGCTTTCTTT
>-|TRBV7-9|TRBD1|TRBJ2-5
CASSSFGTGARETQYF
TGTGCCAGCAGCTCGTTCGGGACAGGGGCGAGAGAGACCCAGTACTTC
>many|TRBV4-3|-|TRBJ2-1
CASSQVIARVSYNEQFF
TGCGCCAGCAGCCAAGTAATCGCGCGGGTTTCCTACAATGAGCAGTTCTTC
>many|TRBV7-2|-|TRBJ2-3
CASSHTDTQYF
TGTGCCAGCAGCCACACAGATACGCAGTATTTT
>many|TRBV20-1|-|TRBJ1-5
CSAIRAWNQPQHF
TGCAGTGCTATCAGGGCGTGGAATCAGCCCCAGCATTTT
>many|TRBV20-1|TRBD2|TRBJ2-3
CSARSLLAGETDTQYF
TGCAGTGCTAGATCCCTACTAGCGGGGGAAACAGATACGCAGTATTTT
>many|TRBV20-1|-|TRBJ2-1
CSARLHPYNEQFF
TGCAGTGCTAGACTTCACCCATACAATGAGCAGTTCTTC
>many|TRBV18|-|TRBJ2-1
CASSPPDLPHEQFF
TGTGCCAGCTCACCCCCAGACCTCCCACATGAGCAGTTCTTC
>medium-sized|TRBV7-9|-|TRBJ1-1
CASSPGQTEAFF
TGTGCCAGCAGCCCCGGACAAACTGAAGCTTTCTTT
>medium-sized|TRBV5-1|-|TRBJ2-7
CASSLGWASGGKDEQYF
TGCGCCAGCAGCTTGGGATGGGCGTCTGGGGGGAAGGACGAGCAGTACTTC
>many|TRBV6-4|TRBD2|TRBJ2-1
CASSAQPTSGGAFEQFF
TGTGCCAGCAGTGCACAGCCAACTAGCGGGGGGGCGTTTGAGCAGTTCTTC
>many|TRBV29-1|-|TRBJ2-7
CSVETDGGNEQYF
TGCAGCGTTGAAACGGACGGGGGTAACGAGCAGTACTTC
>many|TRBV29-1|TRBD2|TRBJ2-1
CSVDLAGGNEQFF
TGCAGCGTTGATTTAGCGGGCGGCAATGAGCAGTTCTTC
>many|TRBV7-3|-|TRBJ1-4
CASSGNSATNEKLFF
TGTGCCAGCAGCGGTAACAGCGCAACTAATGAAAAACTGTTTTTT
>many|TRBV9|-|TRBJ2-3
CASSVSGSGTDTQYF
TGTGCCAGCAGCGTAAGTGGGTCGGGCACAGATACGCAGTATTTT
>many|TRBV6-5|-|TRBJ2-1
CASSYSPLETYNEQFF
TGTGCCAGCAGTTACTCGCCGCTGGAAACTTACAATGAGCAGTTCTTC
>many|TRBV7-9|-|TRBJ1-3
CASSLRHKDSGNTIYF
TGTGCCAGCAGCTTACGCCACAAGGACTCTGGAAACACCATATATTTT
>many|TRBV5-1|-|TRBJ2-5
CASSLDLPQETQYF
TGCGCCAGCAGCTTGGATCTCCCTCAAGAGACCCAGTACTTC
>many|TRBV7-8|TRBD2|TRBJ2-5
CASSPRWGLAGQETQYF
TGTGCCAGCAGCCCCAGGTGGGGGTTAGCGGGGCAAGAGACCCAGTACTTC
>many|TRBV27|-|TRBJ1-2
CASSSTGTHGYTF
TGTGCCAGCAGTTCCACAGGGACCCATGGCTACACCTTC
>many|TRBV12-3/TRBV12-4|-|TRBJ1-1
CASSFWNTEAFF
TGTGCCAGCAGTTTTTGGAACACTGAAGCTTTCTTT
>medium-sized|TRBV12-3/TRBV12-4|-|TRBJ1-1
CASRGTEAFF
TGTGCCAGCAGGGGCACTGAAGCTTTCTTT
>many|TRBV6-1|-|TRBJ2-1
CASSDFHRAVFRGEQFF
TGTGCCAGCAGTGATTTTCACCGGGCAGTGTTTCGCGGTGAGCAGTTCTTC
>many|TRBV5-1|TRBD1|TRBJ1-1
CASSLAAGTGGTEAFF
TGCGCCAGCAGCTTGGCCGCCGGGACAGGGGGAACTGAAGCTTTCTTT
>many|TRBV30|-|TRBJ1-3
CAWSRGAISGNTIYF
TGTGCCTGGAGTAGGGGGGCCATCTCTGGAAACACCATATATTTT
>many|TRBV18|-|TRBJ1-6
CASSPSLGSPLHF
TGTGCCAGCTCACCATCTCTGGGTTCACCCCTCCACTTT
>many|TRBV12-3/TRBV12-4|TRBD2|TRBJ2-3
CASRVLAGGPVDTQYF
TGTGCCAGCAGGGTACTAGCGGGGGGGCCGGTAGATACGCAGTATTTT
>many|TRBV12-3/TRBV12-4|TRBD2|TRBJ2-2
CASSAATLRGGLGGELFF
TGTGCCAGCAGTGCCGCGACTTTGCGGGGGGGCCTCGGCGGGGAGCTGTTTTTT
>many|TRBV5-1|-|TRBJ2-3
CASSFSPHTSSTDTQYF
TGCGCCAGCAGCTTCTCCCCGCATACCTCTAGCACAGATACGCAGTATTTT